These T cell receptor beta chains were read from a single sample in a study of blood T cell repertoires in COVID-19. Sequencing was performed with immunoSEQ multiplex PCR; in TCRdb, only in-frame clones are kept and a portion is missing. The sample holds over 75,000 clones, just under 80% seen once. Sequenced sample: peripheral blood. The receptors come from a human donor in a cohort sampled during active COVID-19. Both conserved end residues are trimmed from each CDR3. A D gene is named only where the DNA matches it firmly.

TRBV5-4	TRBD2	TRBJ2-2	ASSRVGEGPGELF
TRBV19	TRBD2	TRBJ2-3	ASSPRLAGSRDTQY
TRBV5-4	TRBD1	TRBJ1-4	ASSLTGTGTEKLF
TRBV19	NA	TRBJ1-5	ASRGGMYQPQH
TRBV2	TRBD1	TRBJ1-2	ASKGQGDGYT
TRBV28	TRBD1	TRBJ2-7	ASTSGDRGRGEQY
TRBV18	NA	TRBJ1-2	ASSPPREGAGYT
TRBV30	NA	TRBJ1-3	AWGGGSSGNTIY
TRBV6-4	TRBD1	TRBJ2-6	ASSPDRGSANVLT
TRBV7-2	TRBD1	TRBJ1-6	ASSSWTGVNSPLH
TRBV2	NA	TRBJ1-5	ASSGTGGGNQPQH
TRBV5-1	NA	TRBJ2-5	ASSLEGVKETQY
TRBV28	NA	TRBJ2-7	ASRLPLGYEQY
TRBV14	TRBD1	TRBJ1-1	ASSQLTGANTEAF
TRBV12-3/TRBV12-4	NA	TRBJ2-7	ASSTREAYEQY
TRBV5-1	TRBD1	TRBJ1-1	ASSLVGTGTPAF
TRBV7-2	TRBD2	TRBJ2-7	ASSQTGTSGSYEQY
TRBV6-6	NA	TRBJ1-4	ASSYEVELF